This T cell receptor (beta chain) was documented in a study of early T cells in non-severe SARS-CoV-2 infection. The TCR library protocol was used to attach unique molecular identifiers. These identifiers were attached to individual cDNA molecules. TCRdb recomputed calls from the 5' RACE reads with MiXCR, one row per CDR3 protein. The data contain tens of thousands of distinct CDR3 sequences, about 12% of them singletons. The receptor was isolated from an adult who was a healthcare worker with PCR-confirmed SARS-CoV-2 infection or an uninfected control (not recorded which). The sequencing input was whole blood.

In DNA form, the CDR3 reads TGTGCCACCAGCAGACAGGGGGAAGATTCACCCCTCCACTTT. It translates to CATSRQGEDSPLHF. The chain employs TRBV15 and TRBJ1-6, with TRBD1 identical over 7 bases. This CDR3 region has 14 residues. Looked up from germline, CDR1 is LNHNV and CDR2 is YYDKDF (reference sequence). V was clipped by 2 bases and J by 8 bases; unmatched bases: 3.